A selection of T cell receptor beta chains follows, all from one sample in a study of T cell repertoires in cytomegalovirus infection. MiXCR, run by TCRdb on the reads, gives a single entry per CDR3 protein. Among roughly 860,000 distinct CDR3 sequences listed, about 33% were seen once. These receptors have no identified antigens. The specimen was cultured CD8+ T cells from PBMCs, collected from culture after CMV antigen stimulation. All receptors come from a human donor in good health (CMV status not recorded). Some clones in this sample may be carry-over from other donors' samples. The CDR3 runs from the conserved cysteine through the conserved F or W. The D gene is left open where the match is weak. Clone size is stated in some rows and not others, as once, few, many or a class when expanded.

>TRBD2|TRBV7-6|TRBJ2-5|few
TGTGCCAGCAGCTATAGCGGGGGCGAGGGGACCCAGTACTTC
CASSYSGGEGTQYF
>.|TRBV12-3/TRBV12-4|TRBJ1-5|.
TGTGCCAGCAGTTCCCCGGGACACCCTAATCAGCCCCAGCATTTT
CASSSPGHPNQPQHF
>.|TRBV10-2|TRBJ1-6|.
TGCGCCAGCAGTGAGTCGCGGGGAGGGTATGGTTCACCCCTCCACTTT
CASSESRGGYGSPLHF
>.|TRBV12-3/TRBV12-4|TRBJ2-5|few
TGTGCCAGCAGTTTGAGTCTAAGGGGGACCCAGTACTTC
CASSLSLRGTQYF
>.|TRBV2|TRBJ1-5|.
TGTGCCAGCAGTGCCTCCAGGGGTAGCAATCAGCCCCAGCATTTT
CASSASRGSNQPQHF
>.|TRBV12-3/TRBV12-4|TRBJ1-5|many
TGTGCCAGCAGTTTCCGATACAGGGTAGGGGTAAGCAATCAGCCCCAGCATTTT
CASSFRYRVGVSNQPQHF
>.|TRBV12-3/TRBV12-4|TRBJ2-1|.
TGTGCCAGCAGTTGGTCTGAGACTAATGAGCAGTTCTTC
CASSWSETNEQFF
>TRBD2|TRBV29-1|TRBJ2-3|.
TGCAGCGTGCGACTAGCGGTGAGCACAGATACGCAGTATTTT
CSVRLAVSTDTQYF
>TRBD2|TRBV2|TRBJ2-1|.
TGTGCCAGCAATTATGCTAGCGGGGGACCTCCTGAGCAGTTCTTC
CASNYASGGPPEQFF
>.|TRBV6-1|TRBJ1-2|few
TGTGCCGCCAAGACACCCAACTATGGCTACACCTTC
CAAKTPNYGYTF
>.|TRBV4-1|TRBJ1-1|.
TGCGCCAGCAACCCCTACCCGACTGCGAACACTGAAGCTTTCTTT
CASNPYPTANTEAFF
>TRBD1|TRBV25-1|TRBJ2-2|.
TGTGCCATTCGACAGGGGGCAGGGGAGCTGTTTTTT
CAIRQGAGELFF
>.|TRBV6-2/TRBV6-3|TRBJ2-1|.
TGTGCCAGCAGTATCAGGCGCGATGAGCAGTTCTTC
CASSIRRDEQFF
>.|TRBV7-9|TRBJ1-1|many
TGTGCCAGCAGTTCCCCCAGGCGGAACACTGAAGCTTTCTTT
CASSSPRRNTEAFF
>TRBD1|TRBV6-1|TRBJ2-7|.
TGTGCCAGCAGTGAGTGGTGGACAGGAGCCTACGAGCAGTACTTC
CASSEWWTGAYEQYF
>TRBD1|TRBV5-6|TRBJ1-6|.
TGTGCCAGCAGCCCACGTCCCGGGACAGGGGGCTTAAATTCACCCCTCCACTTT
CASSPRPGTGGLNSPLHF
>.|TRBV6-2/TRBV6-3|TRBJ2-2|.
TGTGCCAGCAGTTACCCCGGGACGGTTGACACCGGGGAGCTGTTTTTT
CASSYPGTVDTGELFF
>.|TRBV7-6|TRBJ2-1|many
TGTGCCAGCAGCCAGGAGAAACTTCATGAGCAGTTCTTC
CASSQEKLHEQFF
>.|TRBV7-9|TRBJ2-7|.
TGTGCCAGCAGCTTAGCAACGGCCCGGGGCTACGAGCAGTACTTC
CASSLATARGYEQYF
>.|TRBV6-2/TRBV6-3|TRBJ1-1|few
TGTGCCAGCAGTTACGACCGAGAAGCTTTCTTT
CASSYDREAFF
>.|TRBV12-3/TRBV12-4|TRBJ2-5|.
TGTGCCAGCAGTGATTTTTCGGGACCCCCAGAGACCCAGTACTTC
CASSDFSGPPETQYF
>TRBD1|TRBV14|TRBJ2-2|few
TGTGCCAGCAGCCTCCGGGACAGAGGATTATTCGCGAACACCGGGGAGCTGTTTTTT
CASSLRDRGLFANTGELFF
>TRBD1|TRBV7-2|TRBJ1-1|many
TGTGCCAGCAGCGCCCAGACAGGGGGCCTAAGGAACACTGAAGCTTTCTTT
CASSAQTGGLRNTEAFF
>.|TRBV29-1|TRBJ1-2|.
TGCAGCGTTGAAGATAAAGGGGTAGGGTATGGCTACACCTTC
CSVEDKGVGYGYTF
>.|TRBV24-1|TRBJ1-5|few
TGTGCCACCAGTGTGACAGGTCGTTATAGCAATCAGCCCCAGCATTTT
CATSVTGRYSNQPQHF
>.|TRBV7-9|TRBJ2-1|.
TGTGCCAGCAGCGCAGCAATGGGAACCTCCTACAATGAGCAGTTCTTC
CASSAAMGTSYNEQFF
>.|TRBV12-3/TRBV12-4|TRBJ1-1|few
TGTGCCAGCAGTTTACCAGGGATAAACACTGAAGCTTTCTTT
CASSLPGINTEAFF
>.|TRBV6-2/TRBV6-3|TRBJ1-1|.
TGTGCCAGCAGTCCCGACTCGGTCTGGGGGGCTTTCTTT
CASSPDSVWGAFF
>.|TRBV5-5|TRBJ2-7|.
TGTGCCAGCAGCTTTTACAACAGCTACGAGCAGTACTTC
CASSFYNSYEQYF
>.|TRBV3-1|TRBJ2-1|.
TGTGCCAGCAGACCTACAGGGACCCCCTACAATGAGCAGTTCTTC
CASRPTGTPYNEQFF
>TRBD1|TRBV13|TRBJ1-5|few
TGTGCCAGCAGCACCCGGACAGGGGGTAATCAGCCCCAGCATTTT
CASSTRTGGNQPQHF
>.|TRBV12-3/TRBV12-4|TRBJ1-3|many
TGTGCCAGCAGTTTAGCCAACTCTGGAAACACCATATATTTT
CASSLANSGNTIYF
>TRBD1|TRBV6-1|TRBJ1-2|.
TGTGCCAGCAGTGAAGGCAGGGGGAATGGCTACACCTTC
CASSEGRGNGYTF
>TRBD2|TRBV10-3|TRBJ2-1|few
TGTGCCATCAGTGAGACGGGCGGGGGGTATAATGAGCAGTTCTTC
CAISETGGGYNEQFF
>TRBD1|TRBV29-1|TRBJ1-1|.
TGCAGCGTTGAACCGGGACAGGGGGTCCCGGATAAGAACTTTGAAGCTTTCTTT
CSVEPGQGVPDKNFEAFF
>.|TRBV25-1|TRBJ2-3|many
TGTGCCAGCAGTGAATTTAGCCTCACAGATACGCAGTATTTT
CASSEFSLTDTQYF
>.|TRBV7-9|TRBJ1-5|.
TGTGCCAGCAGCTCGGTCGGGGGGAATCAGCCCCAGCATTTT
CASSSVGGNQPQHF
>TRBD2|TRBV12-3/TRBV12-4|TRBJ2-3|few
TGTGCCAGCAGTTCCGAAGGGACTACAAGCACAGATACGCAGTATTTT
CASSSEGTTSTDTQYF
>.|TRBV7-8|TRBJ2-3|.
TGTGCCAGCAGCTTAGTTGGGGTGCCAGATACGCAGTATTTT
CASSLVGVPDTQYF
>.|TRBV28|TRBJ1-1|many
TGTGCCAGCAGCCTCCGTGAGAACACTGAAGCTTTCTTT
CASSLRENTEAFF
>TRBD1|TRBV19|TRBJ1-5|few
TGTGCCGGACGGGACAGTAATAGCAATCAGCCCCAGCATTTT
CAGRDSNSNQPQHF
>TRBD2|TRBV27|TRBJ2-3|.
TGTGCCAGCAGCTTAGGTGCGGGGGGCCTAGATACGCAGTATTTT
CASSLGAGGLDTQYF
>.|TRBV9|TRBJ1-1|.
TGTGCCAGCAGCGTAGGAGGAGCCTTGAACACTGAAGCTTTCTTT
CASSVGGALNTEAFF
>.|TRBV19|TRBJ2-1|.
TGTGCCAGTAGTATCGCAGGGGTCTATGAGCAGTTCTTC
CASSIAGVYEQFF
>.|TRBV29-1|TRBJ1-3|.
TGCAGCGTTGAAGGTGACAGTCTCTCTGGAAACACCATATATTTT
CSVEGDSLSGNTIYF
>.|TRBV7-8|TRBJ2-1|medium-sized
TGTGCCAGCAGCTTCGGCAAGGGGAAGGTGAATGAGCAGTTCTTC
CASSFGKGKVNEQFF
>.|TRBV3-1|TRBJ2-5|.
TGTGCCAGCAGCCAAGAAGGTTTGGCCCAGACCCAGTACTTC
CASSQEGLAQTQYF
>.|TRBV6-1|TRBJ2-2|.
TGTGCCAGCAGTGATTATTGGACAGTTAACACCGGGGAGCTGTTTTTT
CASSDYWTVNTGELFF
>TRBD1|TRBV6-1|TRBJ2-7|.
TGTGCCAGCAGTGCTTGGACAGGGGAAAGCTACGAGCAGTACTTC
CASSAWTGESYEQYF
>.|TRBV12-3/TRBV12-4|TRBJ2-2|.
TGTGCCAGCAGGGTCTCAAGCACCGGGGAGCTGTTTTTT
CASRVSSTGELFF
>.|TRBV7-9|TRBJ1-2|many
TGTGCCAGCAGCTTAGCCGTGGGGAACTATGGCTACACCTTC
CASSLAVGNYGYTF
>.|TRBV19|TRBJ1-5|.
TGTGCCAGCACCTTATCCGATCAGCCCCAGCATTTT
CASTLSDQPQHF
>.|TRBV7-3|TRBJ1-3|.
TGTGCCAGCAGCTTAGAGGACAGCTACTCCGCCTCTGGAAACACCATATATTTT
CASSLEDSYSASGNTIYF
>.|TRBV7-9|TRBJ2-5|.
TGTGCCAGCAGCTTAGCAAAAGCAGGGGACGAGACCCAGTACTTC
CASSLAKAGDETQYF
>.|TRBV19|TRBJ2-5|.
TGTGCCAGTAGTATGAGAGGGACTCAGCAAGAGACCCAGTACTTC
CASSMRGTQQETQYF
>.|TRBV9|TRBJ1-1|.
TGTGCCAGCAGCGTAGTGGTTGGGTCGGCTGAAGCTTTCTTT
CASSVVVGSAEAFF
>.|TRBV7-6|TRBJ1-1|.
TGTGCCAGCAGCTTAGTTCTCGTCACCCTCGGAGCTTTCTTT
CASSLVLVTLGAFF
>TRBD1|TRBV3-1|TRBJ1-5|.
TGTGCCAGCAGCCGAGGGACAGGGTTTTACAATCAGCCCCAGCATTTT
CASSRGTGFYNQPQHF
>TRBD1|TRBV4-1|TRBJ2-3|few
TGCGCCAGCAGCCACCCGAGTAGGGGACAGAGCACAGATACGCAGTATTTT
CASSHPSRGQSTDTQYF